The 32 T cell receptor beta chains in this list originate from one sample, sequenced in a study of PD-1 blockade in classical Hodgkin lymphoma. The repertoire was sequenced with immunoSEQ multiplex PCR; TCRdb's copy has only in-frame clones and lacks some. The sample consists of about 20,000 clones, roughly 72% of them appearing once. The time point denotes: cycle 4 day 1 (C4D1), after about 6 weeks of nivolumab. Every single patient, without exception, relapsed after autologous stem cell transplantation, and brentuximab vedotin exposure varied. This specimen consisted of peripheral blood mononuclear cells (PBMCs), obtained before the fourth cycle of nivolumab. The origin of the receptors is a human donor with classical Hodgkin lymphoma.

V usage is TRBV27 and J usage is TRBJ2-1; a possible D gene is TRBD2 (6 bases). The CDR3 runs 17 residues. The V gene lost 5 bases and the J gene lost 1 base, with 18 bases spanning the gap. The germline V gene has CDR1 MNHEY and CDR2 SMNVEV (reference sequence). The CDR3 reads CASSPLVGSGSYNEQFF. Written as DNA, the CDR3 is TGTGCCAGCAGTCCCCTCGTCGGGAGTGGGTCCTACAATGAGCAGTTCTTC.

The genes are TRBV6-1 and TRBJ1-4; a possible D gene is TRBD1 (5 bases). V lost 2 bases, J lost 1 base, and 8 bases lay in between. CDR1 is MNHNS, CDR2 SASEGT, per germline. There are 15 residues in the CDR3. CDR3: CASSEKGITNEKLFF. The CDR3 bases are TGTGCCAGCAGTGAAAAGGGGATAACTAATGAAAAACTGTTTTTT.

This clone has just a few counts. CDR3 in amino acids: CASSFGGNTGELFF. The CDR3 coding sequence is TGTGCCAGCAGCTTTGGGGGGAACACCGGGGAGCTGTTTTTT. V and J are TRBV7-9 and TRBJ2-2, with D perhaps given as TRBD1 or TRBD2 (5 bases each). Per the germline V gene, CDR1 is SEHNR and CDR2 is FQNEAQ (reference sequence). V lost 3 bases and J 1 base, leaving 6 bases between the germline ends. CDR3 length: 14 amino acids. The complete variable domain, with remaining parts taken from reference TRBV7-9 and TRBJ2-2, reads DTGVSQNPRHKITKRGQNVTFRCDPISEHNRLYWYRQTLGQGPEFLTYFQNEAQLEKSRLLSDRFSAERPKGSFSTLEIQRTEQGDSAMYLCASSFGGNTGELFFGEGSRLTVL.

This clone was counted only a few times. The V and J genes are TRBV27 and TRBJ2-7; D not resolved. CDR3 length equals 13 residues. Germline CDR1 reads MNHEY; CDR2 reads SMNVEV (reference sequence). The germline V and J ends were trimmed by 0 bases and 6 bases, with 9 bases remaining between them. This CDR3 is CASSLSGSPEQYF. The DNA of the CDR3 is TGTGCCAGCAGTTTATCGGGCAGCCCCGAGCAGTACTTC.

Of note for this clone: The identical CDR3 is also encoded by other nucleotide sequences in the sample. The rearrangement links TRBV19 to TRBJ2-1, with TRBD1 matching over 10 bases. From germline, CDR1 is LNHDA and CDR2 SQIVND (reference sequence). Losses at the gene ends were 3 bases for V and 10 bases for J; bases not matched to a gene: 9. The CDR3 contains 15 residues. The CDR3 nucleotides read TGTGCCAGTAGTATCGGGACAGGGGCCCCTCTGGAGCAGTTCTTC. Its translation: CASSIGTGAPLEQFF.

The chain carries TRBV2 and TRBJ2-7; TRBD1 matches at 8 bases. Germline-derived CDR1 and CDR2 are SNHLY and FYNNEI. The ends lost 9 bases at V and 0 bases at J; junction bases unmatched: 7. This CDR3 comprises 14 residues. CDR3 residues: CASGRGLSSYEQYF. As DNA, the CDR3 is TGTGCCAGTGGCAGGGGGCTGAGCTCCTACGAGCAGTACTTC.

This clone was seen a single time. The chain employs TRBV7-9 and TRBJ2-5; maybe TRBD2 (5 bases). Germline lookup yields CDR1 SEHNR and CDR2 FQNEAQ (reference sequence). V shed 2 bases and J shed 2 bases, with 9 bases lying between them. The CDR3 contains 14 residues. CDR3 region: CASSLNSAQETQYF. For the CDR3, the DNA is TGTGCCAGCAGCTTAAATAGCGCACAAGAGACCCAGTACTTC.

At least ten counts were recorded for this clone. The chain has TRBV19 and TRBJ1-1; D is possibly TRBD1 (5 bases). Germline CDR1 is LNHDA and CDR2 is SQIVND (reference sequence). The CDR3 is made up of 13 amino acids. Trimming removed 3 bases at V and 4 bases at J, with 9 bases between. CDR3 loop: CASSISGTTEAFF. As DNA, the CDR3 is TGTGCCAGTAGTATCTCGGGGACCACTGAAGCTTTCTTT.

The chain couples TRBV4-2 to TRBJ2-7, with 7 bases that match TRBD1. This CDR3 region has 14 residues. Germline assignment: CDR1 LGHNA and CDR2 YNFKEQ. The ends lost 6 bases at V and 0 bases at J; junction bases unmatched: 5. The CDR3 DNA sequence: TGTGCCAGCAGAATGACAGGGAGCTCCTACGAGCAGTACTTC. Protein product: CASRMTGSSYEQYF.

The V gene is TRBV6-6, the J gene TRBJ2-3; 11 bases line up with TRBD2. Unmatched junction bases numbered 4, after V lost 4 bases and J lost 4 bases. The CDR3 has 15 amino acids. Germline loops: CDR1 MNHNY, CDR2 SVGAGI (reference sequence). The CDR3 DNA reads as TGTGCCAGCAGTTTACTAGCGGGAGACGCAGATACGCAGTATTTT. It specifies CASSLLAGDADTQYF.

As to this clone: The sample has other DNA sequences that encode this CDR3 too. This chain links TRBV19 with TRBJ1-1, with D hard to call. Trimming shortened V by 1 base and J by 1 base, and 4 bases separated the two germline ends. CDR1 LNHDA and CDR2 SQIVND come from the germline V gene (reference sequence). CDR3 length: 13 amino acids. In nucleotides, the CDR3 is TGTGCCAGTAGTATAGTGCAGAACACTGAAGCTTTCTTT. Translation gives CASSIVQNTEAFF.

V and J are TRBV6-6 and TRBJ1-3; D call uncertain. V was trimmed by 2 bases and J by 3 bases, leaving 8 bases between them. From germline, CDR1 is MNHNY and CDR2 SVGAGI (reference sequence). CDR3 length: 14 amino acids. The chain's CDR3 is CASSYGLDGNTIYF. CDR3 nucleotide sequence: TGTGCCAGCAGTTACGGCCTTGATGGAAACACCATATATTTT.

CDR3 DNA sequence: TGCAGCGTTGAAGACTGGACAGGCCCCGATACGCAGTATTTT. It specifies CSVEDWTGPDTQYF. J is TRBJ2-3 and V is TRBV29-1; 7 bases line up with TRBD1. V shed 0 bases, J shed 6 bases, and the junction held 6 bases outside the gene matches. Germline lookup yields CDR1 SQVTM and CDR2 ANQGSEA. This CDR3 is 14 amino acids long.

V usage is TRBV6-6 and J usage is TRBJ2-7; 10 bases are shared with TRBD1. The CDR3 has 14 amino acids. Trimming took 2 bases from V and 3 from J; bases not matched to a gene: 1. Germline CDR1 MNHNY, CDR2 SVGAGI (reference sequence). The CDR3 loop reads CASSYGQGGYEQYF. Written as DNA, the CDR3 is TGTGCCAGCAGTTACGGACAGGGGGGCTACGAGCAGTACTTC.

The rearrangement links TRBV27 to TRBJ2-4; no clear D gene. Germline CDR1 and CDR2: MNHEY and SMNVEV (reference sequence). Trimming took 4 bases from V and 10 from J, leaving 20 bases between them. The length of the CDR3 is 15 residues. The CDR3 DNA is TGTGCCAGCAGTTCATGGGTTCCAAGCTGTGAAATTCAGTACTTC. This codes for CASSSWVPSCEIQYF.

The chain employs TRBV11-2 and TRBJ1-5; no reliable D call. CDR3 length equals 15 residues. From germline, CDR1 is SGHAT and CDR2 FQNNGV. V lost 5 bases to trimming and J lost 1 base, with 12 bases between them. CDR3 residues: CASSHLGGSNQPQHF. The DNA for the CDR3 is TGTGCCAGCAGCCACCTAGGAGGGAGCAATCAGCCCCAGCATTTT.

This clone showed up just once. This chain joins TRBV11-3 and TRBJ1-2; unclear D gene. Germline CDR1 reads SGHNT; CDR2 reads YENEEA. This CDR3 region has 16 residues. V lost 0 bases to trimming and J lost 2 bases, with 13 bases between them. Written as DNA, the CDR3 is TGTGCCAGCAGCTTAGAGGGAGCCAAGACCAACTATGGCTACACCTTC. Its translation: CASSLEGAKTNYGYTF.

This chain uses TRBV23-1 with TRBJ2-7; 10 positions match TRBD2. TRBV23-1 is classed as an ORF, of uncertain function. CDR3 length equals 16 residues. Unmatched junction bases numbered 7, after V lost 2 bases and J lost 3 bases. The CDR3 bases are TGCGCCAGCAGTCAAGGAAGCGGGGGGGCGTGCTACGAGCAGTACTTC. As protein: CASSQGSGGACYEQYF.

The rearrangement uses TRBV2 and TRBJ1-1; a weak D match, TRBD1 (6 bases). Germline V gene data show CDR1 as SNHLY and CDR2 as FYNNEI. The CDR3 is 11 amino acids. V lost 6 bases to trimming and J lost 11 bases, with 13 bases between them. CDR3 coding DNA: TGTGCCAGCAGATCACAGGGAGAGGCTTTCTTT. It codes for CASRSQGEAFF.

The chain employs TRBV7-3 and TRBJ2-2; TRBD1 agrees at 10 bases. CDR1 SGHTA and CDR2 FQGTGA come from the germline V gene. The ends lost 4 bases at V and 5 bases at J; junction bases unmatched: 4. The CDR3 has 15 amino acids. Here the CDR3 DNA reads TGTGCCAGCAGCTCCTGGACAGGGGGAACCGGGGAGCTGTTTTTT. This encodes CASSSWTGGTGELFF.

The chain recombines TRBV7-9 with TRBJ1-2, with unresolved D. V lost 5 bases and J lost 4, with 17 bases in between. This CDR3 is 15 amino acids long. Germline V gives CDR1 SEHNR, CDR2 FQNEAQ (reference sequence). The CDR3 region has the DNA TGTGCCAGCAGCCCTTTGACGGCGGGCGGCTATGGCTACACCTTC. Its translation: CASSPLTAGGYGYTF.

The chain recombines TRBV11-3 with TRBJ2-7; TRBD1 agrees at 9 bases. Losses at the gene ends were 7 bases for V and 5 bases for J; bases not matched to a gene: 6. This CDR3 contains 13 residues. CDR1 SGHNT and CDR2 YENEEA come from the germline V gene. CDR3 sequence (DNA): TGTGCCAGCACTCCCGGGGACAGGGACGAGCAGTACTTC. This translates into CASTPGDRDEQYF.

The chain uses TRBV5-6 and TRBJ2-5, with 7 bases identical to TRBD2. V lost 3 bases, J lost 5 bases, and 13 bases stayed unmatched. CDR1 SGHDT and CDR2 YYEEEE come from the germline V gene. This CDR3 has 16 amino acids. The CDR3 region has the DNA TGTGCCAGCAGCTCTGGACTAGGCGGGGTAATGGAGACCCAGTACTTC. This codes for CASSSGLGGVMETQYF.

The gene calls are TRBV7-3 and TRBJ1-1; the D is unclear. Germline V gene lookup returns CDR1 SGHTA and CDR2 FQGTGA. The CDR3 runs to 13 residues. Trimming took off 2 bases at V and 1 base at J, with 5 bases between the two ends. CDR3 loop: CASSLYKNTEAFF. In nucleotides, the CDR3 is TGTGCCAGCAGCTTATATAAGAACACTGAAGCTTTCTTT.

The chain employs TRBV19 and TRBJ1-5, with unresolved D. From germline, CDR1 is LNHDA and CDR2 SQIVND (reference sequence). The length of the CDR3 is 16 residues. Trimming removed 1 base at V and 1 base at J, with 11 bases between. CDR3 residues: CASSIVQQGSNQPQHF. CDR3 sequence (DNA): TGTGCCAGTAGTATAGTCCAGCAAGGAAGCAATCAGCCCCAGCATTTT.

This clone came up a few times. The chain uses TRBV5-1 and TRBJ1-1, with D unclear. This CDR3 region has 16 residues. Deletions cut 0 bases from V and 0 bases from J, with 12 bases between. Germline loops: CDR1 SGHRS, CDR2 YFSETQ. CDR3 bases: TGCGCCAGCAGCTTGGGTTTTGGGCCCATGAACACTGAAGCTTTCTTT. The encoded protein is CASSLGFGPMNTEAFF.

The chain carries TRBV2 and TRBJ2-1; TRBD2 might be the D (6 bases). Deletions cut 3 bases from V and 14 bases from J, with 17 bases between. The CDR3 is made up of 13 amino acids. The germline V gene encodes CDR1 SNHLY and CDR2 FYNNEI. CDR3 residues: CASSEYPGTYEFF. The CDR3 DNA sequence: TGTGCCAGCAGTGAGTATCCCGGGACTTATGAGTTCTTC. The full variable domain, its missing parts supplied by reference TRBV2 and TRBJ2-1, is EPEVTQTPSHQVTQMGQEVILRCVPISNHLYFYWYRQILGQKVEFLVSFYNNEISEKSEIFDDQFSVERPDGSNFTLKIRSTKLEDSAMYFCASSEYPGTYEFFGPGTRLTVL.

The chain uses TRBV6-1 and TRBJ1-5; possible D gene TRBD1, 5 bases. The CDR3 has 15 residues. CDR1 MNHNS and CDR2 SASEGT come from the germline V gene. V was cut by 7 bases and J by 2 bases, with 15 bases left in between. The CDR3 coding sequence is TGTGCCAGCATGCTGGGGCCGGGAGGCAATCAGCCCCAGCATTTT. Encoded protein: CASMLGPGGNQPQHF.

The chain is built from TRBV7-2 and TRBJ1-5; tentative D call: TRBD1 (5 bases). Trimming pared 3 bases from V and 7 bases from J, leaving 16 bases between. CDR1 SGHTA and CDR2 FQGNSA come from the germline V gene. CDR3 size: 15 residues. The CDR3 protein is CASSFMLGREQPQHF. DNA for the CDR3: TGTGCCAGCAGCTTTATGTTGGGGCGAGAACAGCCCCAGCATTTT.

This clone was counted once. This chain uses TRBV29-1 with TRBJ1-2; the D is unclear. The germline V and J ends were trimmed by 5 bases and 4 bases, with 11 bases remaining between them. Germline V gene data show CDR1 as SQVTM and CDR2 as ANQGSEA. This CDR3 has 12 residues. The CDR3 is CSVSEGSYGYTF. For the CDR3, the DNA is TGCAGCGTTTCAGAGGGAAGCTATGGCTACACCTTC.

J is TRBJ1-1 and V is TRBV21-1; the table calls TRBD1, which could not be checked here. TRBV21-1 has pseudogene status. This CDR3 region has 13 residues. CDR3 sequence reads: CASSRVDRFEAFF. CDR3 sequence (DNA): TGTGCCAGCAGCAGAGTTGACAGGTTTGAAGCTTTCTTT.

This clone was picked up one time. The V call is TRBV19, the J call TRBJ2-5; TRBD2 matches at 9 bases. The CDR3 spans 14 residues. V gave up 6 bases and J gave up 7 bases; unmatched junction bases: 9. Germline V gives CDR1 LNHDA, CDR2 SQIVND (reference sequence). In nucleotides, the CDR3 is TGTGCCAGTAGACCTAGCGGGGCGAAGGGGACCCAGTACTTC. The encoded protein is CASRPSGAKGTQYF.